This T cell receptor (beta chain) was found in a study of OX40 agonist ivuxolimab in advanced cancers. Broader study findings: With doses of 0.1 to 3.0 mg/kg, CD4+ and CD8+ blood T cells had undergone clonal expansion by week 6. The expanded peripheral T cells' antigen specificity was not determined. Relative to CD4+ cells, CD8+ T cells on average had more expanded clones.

The germline V gene has CDR1 SGHTA and CDR2 FQGNSA. The CDR3 has 12 amino acids. V was clipped by 1 base and J by 4 bases, with 5 bases between them. The data were produced by immunoSEQ multiplex PCR, yet TCRdb's version contains in-frame clones alone and is incomplete. The sample yields approximately 89,000 clones, 75% to 95% seen once. A word on this clone: Its antigen is undetermined.

The chain combines TRBV7-2 with TRBJ2-7; unclear D gene. The sample consisted of CD4+ or CD8+ T cells sorted from blood, taken in a trial of the OX40 agonist ivuxolimab. The clonotype was recovered from an adult with an advanced solid tumor such as melanoma, head and neck, liver or kidney cancer. The CDR3 spells CASSLDMYEQYF. The CDR3, as DNA: TGTGCCAGCAGCTTAGACATGTACGAGCAGTACTTC.